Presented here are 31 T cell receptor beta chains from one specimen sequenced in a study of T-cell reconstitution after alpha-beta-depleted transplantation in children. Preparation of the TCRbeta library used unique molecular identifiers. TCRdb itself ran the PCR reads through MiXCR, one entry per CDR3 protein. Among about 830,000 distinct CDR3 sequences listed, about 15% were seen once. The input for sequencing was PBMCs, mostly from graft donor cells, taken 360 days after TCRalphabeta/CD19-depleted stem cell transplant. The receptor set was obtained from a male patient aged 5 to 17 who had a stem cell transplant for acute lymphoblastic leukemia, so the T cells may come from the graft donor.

The CDR3 nucleotides are TGCAGTGCCCTTTTACGGGAGGCCCACACCGGGGAGCTGTTTTTT. Its translation: CSALLREAHTGELFF. The chain couples TRBV20-1 to TRBJ2-2; TRBD2 matches at 7 bases. The germline gives CDR1 DFQATT, CDR2 SNEGSKA (reference sequence). The ends lost 6 bases at V and 3 bases at J; junction bases unmatched: 10. The CDR3 runs to 15 residues.

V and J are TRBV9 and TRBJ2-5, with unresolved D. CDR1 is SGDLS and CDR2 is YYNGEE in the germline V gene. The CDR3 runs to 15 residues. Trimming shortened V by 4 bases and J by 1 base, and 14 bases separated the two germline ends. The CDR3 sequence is CASSSTGGSQETQYF. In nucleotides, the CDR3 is TGTGCCAGCAGCTCCACCGGTGGCTCCCAAGAGACCCAGTACTTC.

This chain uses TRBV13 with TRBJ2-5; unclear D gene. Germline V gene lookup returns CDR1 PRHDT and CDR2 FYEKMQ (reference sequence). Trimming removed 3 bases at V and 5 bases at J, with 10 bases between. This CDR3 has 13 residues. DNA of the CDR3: TGTGCCAGCAGCTTGAGCTTATCGGAGACCCAGTACTTC. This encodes CASSLSLSETQYF.

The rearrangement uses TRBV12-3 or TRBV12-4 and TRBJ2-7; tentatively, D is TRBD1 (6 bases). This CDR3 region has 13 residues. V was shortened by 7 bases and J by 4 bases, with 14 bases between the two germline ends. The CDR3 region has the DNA TGTGCCAGCACCGTTCAGACAGGTTACGAGCAGTACTTC. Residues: CASTVQTGYEQYF.

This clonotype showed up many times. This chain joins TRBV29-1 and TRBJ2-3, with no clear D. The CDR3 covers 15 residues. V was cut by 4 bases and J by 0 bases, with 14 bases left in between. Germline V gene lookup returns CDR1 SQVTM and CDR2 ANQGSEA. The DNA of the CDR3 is TGCAGCGTTGGAAGTTATTCGGATAGCACAGATACGCAGTATTTT. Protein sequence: CSVGSYSDSTDTQYF.

Written as DNA, the CDR3 is TGTGCCACCAGTGATCGACTTGGCTCCTACAATGAGCAGTTCTTC. Translation gives CATSDRLGSYNEQFF. The chain has TRBV24-1 and TRBJ2-1; D unclear. V was clipped by 3 bases and J by 0 bases, with 8 bases between them. Germline assignment: CDR1 KGHDR and CDR2 SFDVKD. The CDR3 sequence is 15 residues long.

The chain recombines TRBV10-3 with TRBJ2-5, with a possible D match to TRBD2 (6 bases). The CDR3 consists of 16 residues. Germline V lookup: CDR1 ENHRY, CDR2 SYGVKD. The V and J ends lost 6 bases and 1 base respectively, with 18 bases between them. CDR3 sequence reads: CAISEGLQHPQETQYF. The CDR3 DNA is TGTGCCATCAGCGAGGGACTCCAACATCCCCAAGAGACCCAGTACTTC.

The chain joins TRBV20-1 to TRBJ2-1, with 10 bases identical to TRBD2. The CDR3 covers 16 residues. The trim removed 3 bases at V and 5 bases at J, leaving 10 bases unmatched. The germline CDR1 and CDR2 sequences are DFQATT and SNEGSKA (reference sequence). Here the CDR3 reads CSARGLAGEDHNEQFF. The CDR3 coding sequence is TGCAGTGCTAGGGGCCTAGCGGGGGAGGATCACAATGAGCAGTTCTTC.

CDR3 sequence (DNA): TGTGCCAGCAGCTTAACGCGGGAGATGACCGAGCAGTACTTC. It yields the protein CASSLTREMTEQYF. The V and J genes are TRBV7-3 and TRBJ2-7; 7 bases match TRBD2. Germline CDR1 reads SGHTA; CDR2 reads FQGTGA. Trimming at V came to 0 bases and at J to 6 bases, leaving 5 bases not matched to a gene. The CDR3 is 14 residues long.

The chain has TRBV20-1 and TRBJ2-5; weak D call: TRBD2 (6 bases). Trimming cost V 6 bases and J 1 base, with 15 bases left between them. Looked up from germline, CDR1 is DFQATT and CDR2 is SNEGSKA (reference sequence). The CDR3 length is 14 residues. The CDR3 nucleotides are TGCAGTGCAGACAACCGGGAGACCCAAGAGACCCAGTACTTC. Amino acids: CSADNRETQETQYF.

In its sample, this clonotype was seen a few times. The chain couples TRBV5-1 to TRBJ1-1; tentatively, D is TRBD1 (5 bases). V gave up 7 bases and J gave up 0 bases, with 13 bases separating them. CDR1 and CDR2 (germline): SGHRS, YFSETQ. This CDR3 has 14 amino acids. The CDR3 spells CASGAAFMNTEAFF. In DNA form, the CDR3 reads TGCGCCAGCGGGGCAGCCTTTATGAACACTGAAGCTTTCTTT.

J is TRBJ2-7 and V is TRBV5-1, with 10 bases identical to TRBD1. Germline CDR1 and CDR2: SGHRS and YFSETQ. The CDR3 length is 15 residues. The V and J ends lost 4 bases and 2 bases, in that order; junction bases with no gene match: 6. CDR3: CASSEGQGSTYEQYF. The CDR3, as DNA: TGCGCCAGCAGCGAGGGACAGGGGTCGACCTACGAGCAGTACTTC.

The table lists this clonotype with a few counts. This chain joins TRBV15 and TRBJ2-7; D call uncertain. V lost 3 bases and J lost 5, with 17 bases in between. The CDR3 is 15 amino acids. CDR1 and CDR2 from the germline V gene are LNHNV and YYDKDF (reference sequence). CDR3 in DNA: TGTGCCACCAGCAGGGATGGGTATGGCTTCAACGAGCAGTACTTC. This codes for CATSRDGYGFNEQYF.

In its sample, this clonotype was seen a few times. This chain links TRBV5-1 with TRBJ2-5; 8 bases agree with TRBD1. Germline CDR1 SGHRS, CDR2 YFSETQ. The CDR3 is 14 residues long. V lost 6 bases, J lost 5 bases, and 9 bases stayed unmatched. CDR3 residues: CASMTGVVWETQYF. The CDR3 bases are TGCGCCAGCATGACAGGGGTAGTATGGGAGACCCAGTACTTC.

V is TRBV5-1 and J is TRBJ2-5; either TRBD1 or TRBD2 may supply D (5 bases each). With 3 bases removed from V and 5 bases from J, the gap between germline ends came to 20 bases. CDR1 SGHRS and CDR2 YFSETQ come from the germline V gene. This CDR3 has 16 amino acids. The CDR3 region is CASSSRFIGTLETQYF. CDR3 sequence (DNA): TGCGCCAGCAGCTCACGATTTATCGGGACGTTGGAGACCCAGTACTTC. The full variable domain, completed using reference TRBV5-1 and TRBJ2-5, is KAGVTQTPRYLIKTRGQQVTLSCSPISGHRSVSWYQQTPGQGLQFLFEYFSETQRNKGNFPGRFSGRQFSNSRSEMNVSTLELGDSALYLCASSSRFIGTLETQYFGPGTRLLVL.

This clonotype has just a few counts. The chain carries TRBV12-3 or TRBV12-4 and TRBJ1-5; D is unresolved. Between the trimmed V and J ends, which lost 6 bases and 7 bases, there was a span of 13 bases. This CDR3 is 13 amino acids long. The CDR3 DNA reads TGTGCCAGCAGCCCCCGGGCGATGCAGCCCCAGCATTTT. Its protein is CASSPRAMQPQHF.

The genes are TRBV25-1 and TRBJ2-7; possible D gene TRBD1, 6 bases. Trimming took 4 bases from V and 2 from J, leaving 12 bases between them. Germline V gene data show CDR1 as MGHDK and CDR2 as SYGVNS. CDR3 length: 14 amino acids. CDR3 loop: CASSAGQTPYEQYF. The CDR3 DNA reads TGTGCCAGCAGTGCAGGACAGACCCCCTACGAGCAGTACTTC.

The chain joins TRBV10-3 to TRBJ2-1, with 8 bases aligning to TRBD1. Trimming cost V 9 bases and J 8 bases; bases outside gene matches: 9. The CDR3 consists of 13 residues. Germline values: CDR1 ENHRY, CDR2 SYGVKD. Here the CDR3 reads CAMSEDREDEQFF. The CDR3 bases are TGTGCCATGTCGGAGGACAGGGAAGATGAGCAGTTCTTC.

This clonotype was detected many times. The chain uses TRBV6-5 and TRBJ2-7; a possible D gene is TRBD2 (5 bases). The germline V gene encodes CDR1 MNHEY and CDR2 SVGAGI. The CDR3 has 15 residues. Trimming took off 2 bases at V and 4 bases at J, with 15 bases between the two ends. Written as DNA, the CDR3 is TGTGCCAGCAGTTACAGTGTACTAGGCGATTACGAGCAGTACTTC. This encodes CASSYSVLGDYEQYF.

CDR3 nucleotides: TGTGCCAGCAGTTTCCGGGAGTCATGGGTGAATGAGCAGTTCTTC. Translation: CASSFRESWVNEQFF. The rearrangement links TRBV27 to TRBJ2-1, with D possibly matching TRBD2 (6 bases). Germline CDR1 MNHEY, CDR2 SMNVEV (reference sequence). This CDR3 region has 15 residues. V lost 3 bases to trimming and J lost 7 bases, with 16 bases between them.

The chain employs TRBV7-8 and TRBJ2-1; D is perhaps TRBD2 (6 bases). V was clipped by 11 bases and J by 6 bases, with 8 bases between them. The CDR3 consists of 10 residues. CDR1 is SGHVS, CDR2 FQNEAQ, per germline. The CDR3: CAAGGNEQFF. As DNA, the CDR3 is TGTGCCGCCGGGGGCAATGAGCAGTTCTTC.

The CDR3 spells CASSLALAGGEQFF. The CDR3 coding sequence is TGTGCCAGCAGCTTAGCACTAGCGGGAGGAGAGCAGTTCTTC. The chain has TRBV7-2 and TRBJ2-1, with 12 bases that match TRBD2. V trimming: 0 bases; J trimming: 10 bases; junction bases outside the gene matches: 1. The V gene's germline CDR1 is SGHTA and CDR2 FQGNSA. The CDR3 extends over 14 amino acids.

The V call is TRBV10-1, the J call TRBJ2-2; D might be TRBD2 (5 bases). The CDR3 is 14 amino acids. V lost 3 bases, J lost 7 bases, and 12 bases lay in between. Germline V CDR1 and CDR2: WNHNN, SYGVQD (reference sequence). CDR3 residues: CASSDWGEGGELFF. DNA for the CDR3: TGCGCCAGCAGTGATTGGGGAGAGGGCGGGGAGCTGTTTTTT.

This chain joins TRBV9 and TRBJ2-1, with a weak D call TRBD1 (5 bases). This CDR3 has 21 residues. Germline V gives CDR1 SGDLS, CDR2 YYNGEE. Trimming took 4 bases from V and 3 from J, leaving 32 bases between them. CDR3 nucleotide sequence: TGTGCCAGCAGCCCCCATCAGAGGTGGGGCCAACCAAAACTATACTACAATGAGCAGTTCTTC. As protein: CASSPHQRWGQPKLYYNEQFF. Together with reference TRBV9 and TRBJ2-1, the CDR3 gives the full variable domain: DSGVTQTPKHLITATGQRVTLRCSPRSGDLSVYWYQQSLDQGLQFLIQYYNGEERAKGNILERFSAQQFPDLHSELNLSSLELGDSALYFCASSPHQRWGQPKLYYNEQFFGPGTRLTVL.

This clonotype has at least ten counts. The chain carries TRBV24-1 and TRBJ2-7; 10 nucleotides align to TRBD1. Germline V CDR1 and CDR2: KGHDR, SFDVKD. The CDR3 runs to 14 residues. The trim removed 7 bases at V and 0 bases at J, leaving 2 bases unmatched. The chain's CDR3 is CATRDRGSSYEQYF. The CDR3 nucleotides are TGTGCCACCAGGGACAGGGGGAGCTCCTACGAGCAGTACTTC.

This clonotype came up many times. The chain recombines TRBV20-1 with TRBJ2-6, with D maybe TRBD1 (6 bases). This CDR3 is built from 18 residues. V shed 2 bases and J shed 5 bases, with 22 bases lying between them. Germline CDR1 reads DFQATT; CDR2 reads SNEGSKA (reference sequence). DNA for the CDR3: TGCAGTGCTAGAAATGGGAGACAGGCGTCTCGATGGGCCAACGTCCTGACTTTC. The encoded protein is CSARNGRQASRWANVLTF.

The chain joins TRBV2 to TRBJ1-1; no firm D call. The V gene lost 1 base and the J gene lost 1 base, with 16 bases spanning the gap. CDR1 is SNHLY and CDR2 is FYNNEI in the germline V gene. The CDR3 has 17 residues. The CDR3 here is CASSEVQGIWRNTEAFF. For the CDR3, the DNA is TGTGCCAGCAGTGAAGTTCAAGGAATTTGGAGGAACACTGAAGCTTTCTTT.

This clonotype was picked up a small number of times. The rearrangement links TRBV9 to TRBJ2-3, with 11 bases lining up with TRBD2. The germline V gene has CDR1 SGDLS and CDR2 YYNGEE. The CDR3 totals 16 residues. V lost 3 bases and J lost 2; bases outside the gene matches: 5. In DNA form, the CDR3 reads TGTGCCAGCAGCGCCGTAGCGGGAGGGTACACAGATACGCAGTATTTT. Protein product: CASSAVAGGYTDTQYF.

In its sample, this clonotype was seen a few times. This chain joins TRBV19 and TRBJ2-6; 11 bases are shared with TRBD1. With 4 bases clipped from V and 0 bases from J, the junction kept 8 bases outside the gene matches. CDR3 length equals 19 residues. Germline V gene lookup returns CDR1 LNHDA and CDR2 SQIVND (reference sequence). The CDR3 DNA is TGTGCCAGTAGTACTGGGGGGACAGGGGGTTTCTCTGGGGCCAACGTCCTGACTTTC. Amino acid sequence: CASSTGGTGGFSGANVLTF.

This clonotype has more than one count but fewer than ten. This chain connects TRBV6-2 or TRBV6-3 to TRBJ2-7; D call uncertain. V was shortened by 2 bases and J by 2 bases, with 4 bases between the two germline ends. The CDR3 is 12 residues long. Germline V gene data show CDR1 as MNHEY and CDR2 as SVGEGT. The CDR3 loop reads CASSYVTYEQYF. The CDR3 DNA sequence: TGTGCCAGCAGTTACGTCACCTACGAGCAGTACTTC.

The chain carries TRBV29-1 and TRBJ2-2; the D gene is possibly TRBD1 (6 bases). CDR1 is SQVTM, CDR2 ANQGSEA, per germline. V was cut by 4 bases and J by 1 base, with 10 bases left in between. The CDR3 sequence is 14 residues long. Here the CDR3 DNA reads TGCAGCGTTGGGCAGGGGTTGAACACCGGGGAGCTGTTTTTT. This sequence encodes CSVGQGLNTGELFF.